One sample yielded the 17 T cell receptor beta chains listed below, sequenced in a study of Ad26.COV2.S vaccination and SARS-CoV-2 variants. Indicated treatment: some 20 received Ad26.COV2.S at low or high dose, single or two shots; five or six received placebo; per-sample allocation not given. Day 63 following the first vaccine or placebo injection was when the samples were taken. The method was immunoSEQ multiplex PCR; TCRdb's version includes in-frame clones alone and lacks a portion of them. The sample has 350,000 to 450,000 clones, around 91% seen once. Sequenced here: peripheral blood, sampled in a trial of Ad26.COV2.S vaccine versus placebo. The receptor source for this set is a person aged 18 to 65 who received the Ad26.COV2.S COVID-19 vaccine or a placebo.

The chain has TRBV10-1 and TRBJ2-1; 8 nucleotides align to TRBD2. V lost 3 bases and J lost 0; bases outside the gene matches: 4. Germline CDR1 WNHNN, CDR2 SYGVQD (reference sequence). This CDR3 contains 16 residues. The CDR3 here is CASSDPGTSSYNEQFF. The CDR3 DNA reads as TGCGCCAGCAGTGATCCTGGGACTAGCTCCTACAATGAGCAGTTCTTC.

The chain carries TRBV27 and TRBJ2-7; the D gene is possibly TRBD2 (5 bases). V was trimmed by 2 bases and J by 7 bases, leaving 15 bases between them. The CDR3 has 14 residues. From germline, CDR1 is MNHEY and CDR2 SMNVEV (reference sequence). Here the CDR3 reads CASSLGSGPREQYF. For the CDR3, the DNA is TGTGCCAGCAGTTTAGGCAGCGGACCTCGGGAGCAGTACTTC.

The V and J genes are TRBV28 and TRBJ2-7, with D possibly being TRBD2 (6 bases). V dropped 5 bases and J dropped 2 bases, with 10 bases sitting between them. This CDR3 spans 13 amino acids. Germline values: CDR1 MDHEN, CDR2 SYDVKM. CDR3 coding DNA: TGTGCCAGCAGTACCGGGAGCACCTACGAGCAGTACTTC. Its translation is CASSTGSTYEQYF.

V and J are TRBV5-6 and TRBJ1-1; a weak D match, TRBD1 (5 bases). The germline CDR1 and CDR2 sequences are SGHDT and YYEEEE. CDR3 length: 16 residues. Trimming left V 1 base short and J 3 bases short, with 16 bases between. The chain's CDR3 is CASSLLSRVAYTEAFF. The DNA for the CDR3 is TGTGCCAGCAGCTTGTTGTCCAGGGTAGCGTACACTGAAGCTTTCTTT.

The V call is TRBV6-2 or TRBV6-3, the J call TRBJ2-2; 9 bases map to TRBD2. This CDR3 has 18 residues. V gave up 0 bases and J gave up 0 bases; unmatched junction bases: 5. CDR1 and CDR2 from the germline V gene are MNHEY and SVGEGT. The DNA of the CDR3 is TGTGCCAGCAGTTACTCAGAGAGACTAGCGGCGAACACCGGGGAGCTGTTTTTT. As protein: CASSYSERLAANTGELFF.

CDR3 protein: CASLSRRGNTIYF. CDR3 DNA: TGTGCCAGCCTTAGCCGACGGGGAAACACCATATATTTT. The chain recombines TRBV18 with TRBJ1-3; no clear D. The CDR3 is 13 amino acids. In germline, CDR1 is KGHSH, CDR2 LQKENI. V gave up 8 bases and J gave up 4 bases, with 12 bases separating them.

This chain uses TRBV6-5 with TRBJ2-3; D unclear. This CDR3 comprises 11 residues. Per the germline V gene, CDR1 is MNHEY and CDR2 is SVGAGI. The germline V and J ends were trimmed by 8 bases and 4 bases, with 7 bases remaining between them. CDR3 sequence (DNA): TGTGCCAGCGGTCGGGCAGATACGCAGTATTTT. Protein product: CASGRADTQYF.

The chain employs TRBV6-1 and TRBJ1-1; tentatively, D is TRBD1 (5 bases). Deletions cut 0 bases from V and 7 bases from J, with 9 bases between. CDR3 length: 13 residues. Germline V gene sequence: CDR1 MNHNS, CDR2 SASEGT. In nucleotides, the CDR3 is TGTGCCAGCAGTGAAGCCCGGGGGGGTGAAGCTTTCTTT. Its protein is CASSEARGGEAFF.

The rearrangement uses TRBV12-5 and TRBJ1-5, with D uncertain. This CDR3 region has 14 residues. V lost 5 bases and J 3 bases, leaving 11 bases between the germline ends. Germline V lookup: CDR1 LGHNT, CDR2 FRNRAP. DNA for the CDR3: TGTGCTAGTGGTCCCGGGGTGCCCAATCAGCCCCAGCATTTT. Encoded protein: CASGPGVPNQPQHF.

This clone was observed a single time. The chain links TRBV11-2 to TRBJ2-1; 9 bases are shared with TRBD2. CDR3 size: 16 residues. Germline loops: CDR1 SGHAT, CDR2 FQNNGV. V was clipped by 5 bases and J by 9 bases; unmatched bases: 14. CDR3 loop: CASSPMGLALFGEQFF. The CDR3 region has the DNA TGTGCCAGCAGCCCTATGGGACTAGCCCTTTTTGGTGAGCAGTTCTTC.

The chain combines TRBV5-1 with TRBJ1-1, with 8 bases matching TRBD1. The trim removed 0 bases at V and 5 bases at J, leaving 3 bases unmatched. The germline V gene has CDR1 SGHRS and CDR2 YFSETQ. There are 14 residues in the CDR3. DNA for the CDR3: TGCGCCAGCAGCTTGGGCAGGGGGCAAACTGAAGCTTTCTTT. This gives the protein CASSLGRGQTEAFF.

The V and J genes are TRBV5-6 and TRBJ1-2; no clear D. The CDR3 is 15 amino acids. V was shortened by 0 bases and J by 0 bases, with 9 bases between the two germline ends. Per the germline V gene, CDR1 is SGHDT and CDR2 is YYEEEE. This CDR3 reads CASSLASPTNYGYTF. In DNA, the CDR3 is TGTGCCAGCAGCTTGGCGTCACCAACTAACTATGGCTACACCTTC.

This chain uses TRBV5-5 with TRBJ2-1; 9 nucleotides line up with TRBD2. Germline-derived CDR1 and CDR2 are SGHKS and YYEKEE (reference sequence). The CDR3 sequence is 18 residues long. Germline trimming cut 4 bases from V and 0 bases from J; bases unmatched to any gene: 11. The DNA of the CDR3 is TGTGCCAGCAGCCCGGGGCCAGCGGGAGGACCCTCCTACAATGAGCAGTTCTTC. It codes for CASSPGPAGGPSYNEQFF.

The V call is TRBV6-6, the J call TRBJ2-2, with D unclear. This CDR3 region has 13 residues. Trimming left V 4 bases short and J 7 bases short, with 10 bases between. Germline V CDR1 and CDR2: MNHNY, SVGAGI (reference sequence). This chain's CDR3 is CASSSEVFGELFF. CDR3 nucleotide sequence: TGTGCCAGCAGTTCCGAGGTGTTCGGGGAGCTGTTTTTT.

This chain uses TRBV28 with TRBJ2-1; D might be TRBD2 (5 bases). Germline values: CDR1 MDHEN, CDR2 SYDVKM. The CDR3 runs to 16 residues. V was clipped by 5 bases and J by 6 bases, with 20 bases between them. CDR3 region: CASSPEGAENFNEQFF. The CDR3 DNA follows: TGTGCCAGCAGTCCCGAGGGAGCGGAAAACTTCAATGAGCAGTTCTTC.

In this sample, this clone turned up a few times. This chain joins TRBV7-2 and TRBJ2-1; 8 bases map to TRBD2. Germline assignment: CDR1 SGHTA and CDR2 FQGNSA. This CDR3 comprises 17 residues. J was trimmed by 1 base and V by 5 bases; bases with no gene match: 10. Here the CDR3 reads CASSAAHREGSYNEQFF. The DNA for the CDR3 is TGTGCCAGCAGCGCTGCTCACCGGGAGGGATCCTACAATGAGCAGTTCTTC.

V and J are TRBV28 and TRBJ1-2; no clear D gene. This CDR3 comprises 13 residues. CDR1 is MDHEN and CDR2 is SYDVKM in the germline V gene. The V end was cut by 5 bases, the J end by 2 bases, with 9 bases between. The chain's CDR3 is CASSPGGNYGYTF. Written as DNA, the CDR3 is TGTGCCAGCAGTCCGGGCGGCAACTATGGCTACACCTTC.